The 7 T cell receptor beta chains listed next were all sequenced from one sample in a study of T cells after somatic rescue of genetic block. Generated by immunoSEQ multiplex PCR, the TCRdb table keeps only in-frame clones and is missing some. The data contain 60,000 to 90,000 clones, roughly 93% of them singletons. Material: peripheral blood mononuclear cells (PBMCs). The receptors originated from a man aged 30 to 39.

The chain recombines TRBV19 with TRBJ2-1, with a possible D match to TRBD1 (6 bases). Trimming stripped 5 bases from V and 6 bases from J, with 17 bases between. The germline gives CDR1 LNHDA, CDR2 SQIVND (reference sequence). The CDR3 is 15 residues long. CDR3 nucleotides: TGTGCCAGTAGTTGGGGATCTGGACAGCTCAATGAGCAGTTCTTC. It yields the protein CASSWGSGQLNEQFF.

The rearrangement joins TRBV19 to TRBJ1-3; unclear D gene. CDR1 is LNHDA and CDR2 is SQIVND in the germline V gene (reference sequence). V gave up 7 bases and J gave up 0 bases, with 16 bases separating them. The CDR3 runs to 16 residues. CDR3 sequence: CASMAHGRTSGNTIYF. For the CDR3, the DNA is TGTGCCAGTATGGCCCATGGCCGCACCTCTGGAAACACCATATATTTT.

This chain joins TRBV7-9 and TRBJ2-7; 13 nucleotides agree with TRBD2. V gave up 5 bases and J gave up 2 bases; unmatched junction bases: 3. Germline V CDR1 and CDR2: SEHNR, FQNEAQ (reference sequence). There are 15 residues in the CDR3. DNA for the CDR3: TGTGCCAGCAGCGAGGGACTAGCGGGGACCTACGAGCAGTACTTC. This encodes CASSEGLAGTYEQYF.

This chain joins TRBV13 and TRBJ2-6; D gene ambiguous. V shed 1 base and J shed 1 base, with 5 bases lying between them. Germline-derived CDR1 and CDR2 are PRHDT and FYEKMQ (reference sequence). This CDR3 is 15 amino acids long. The CDR3: CASSLVGSGANVLTF. In DNA form, the CDR3 reads TGTGCCAGCAGCTTAGTGGGATCTGGGGCCAACGTCCTGACTTTC.

The gene calls are TRBV2 and TRBJ2-7; D may be TRBD2 (7 bases). The CDR3 consists of 15 residues. V was shortened by 2 bases and J by 2 bases, with 13 bases between the two germline ends. Germline V gene lookup returns CDR1 SNHLY and CDR2 FYNNEI. CDR3 DNA sequence: TGTGCCAGCAGTGAACGCGGGGGCGCTCCCTACGAGCAGTACTTC. Protein: CASSERGGAPYEQYF.

V usage is TRBV19 and J usage is TRBJ1-5, with D unresolved. This CDR3 is built from 13 residues. With 5 bases removed from V and 0 bases from J, the gap between germline ends came to 5 bases. Per germline, CDR1 LNHDA and CDR2 SQIVND (reference sequence). As DNA, the CDR3 is TGTGCCAGTAGTCTTACTAGCAATCAGCCCCAGCATTTT. It is translated as CASSLTSNQPQHF.

The rearrangement links TRBV4-1 to TRBJ2-7; TRBD1 matches at 7 bases. The germline CDR1 and CDR2 sequences are MGHRA and YSYEKL. The CDR3 length is 15 residues. V gave up 1 base and J gave up 2 bases; unmatched junction bases: 5. CDR3 nucleotide sequence: TGCGCCAGCAGCCAAGGTGGGCAGGGGGCCTACGAGCAGTACTTC. Its protein is CASSQGGQGAYEQYF.